What follows are 9 T cell receptor beta chains derived from one specimen sequenced in a study of T cells in Graves' hyperthyroidism and ophthalmopathy. Amplified TCR beta CDR3 regions came from RNA transcripts. First-round RT-PCR of the TCR CDR3 relied on the HTBI primer set. Using its own MiXCR run on the multiplex PCR reads, TCRdb lists one record per CDR3 protein. The sample consists of about 640,000 distinct CDR3 sequences, roughly 20% of them appearing once. Sequencing was done on a sample of blood. Receptors were obtained from a man aged 30 to 45 with Graves' ophthalmopathy.

This clonotype was counted many times. The chain recombines TRBV28 with TRBJ2-5, with TRBD2 identical over 7 bases. Germline V lookup: CDR1 MDHEN, CDR2 SYDVKM. The CDR3 consists of 13 residues. Unmatched junction bases numbered 3, after V lost 6 bases and J lost 2 bases. The chain's CDR3 is CASRPGLQETQYF. The CDR3 region has the DNA TGTGCCAGCAGGCCGGGACTACAAGAGACCCAGTACTTC.

This clonotype was seen a handful of times. CDR3 bases: TGTGCCAGCAGCCAAGAAAGTCTACTAGCAGGGCAGTTCTTC. Its protein is CASSQESLLAGQFF. The V gene is TRBV4-2, the J gene TRBJ2-1, with D possibly TRBD2 on 6 matching bases. Deletions cut 0 bases from V and 12 bases from J, with 15 bases between. This CDR3 spans 14 amino acids. CDR1 is LGHNA and CDR2 is YNFKEQ in the germline V gene.

This clonotype was seen more than once but under ten times. V is TRBV6-1 and J is TRBJ2-7; 10 nucleotides match TRBD1. Germline CDR1 is MNHNS and CDR2 is SASEGT. The CDR3 spans 15 residues. The trim removed 6 bases at V and 4 bases at J, leaving 9 bases unmatched. CDR3 nucleotide sequence: TGTGCCAGCAGGGATCCGGGACAGGGGAGGTACGAGCAGTACTTC. Residues: CASRDPGQGRYEQYF.

Only a few counts were recorded for this clonotype. The CDR3 loop is CASSHRRLAGGTDTQYF. In DNA form, the CDR3 reads TGTGCCAGCAGCCACCGGCGACTAGCGGGGGGCACAGATACGCAGTATTTT. V and J are TRBV7-9 and TRBJ2-3; 12 positions agree with TRBD2. The ends lost 5 bases at V and 1 base at J; junction bases unmatched: 7. Germline assignment: CDR1 SEHNR and CDR2 FQNEAQ (reference sequence). CDR3 length: 17 residues.

This clonotype occurred many times. The chain is built from TRBV28 and TRBJ1-5, with D unresolved. Germline CDR1 is MDHEN and CDR2 is SYDVKM. This CDR3 is 17 amino acids long. V lost 1 base and J 1 base, leaving 14 bases between the germline ends. CDR3 amino acids: CASSLSDTLRSNQPQHF. Written as DNA, the CDR3 is TGTGCCAGCAGTTTATCGGATACCCTGAGGAGCAATCAGCCCCAGCATTTT.

This clonotype was detected many times. J is TRBJ2-3 and V is TRBV5-1; TRBD2 agrees at 8 bases. Per germline, CDR1 SGHRS and CDR2 YFSETQ. With 5 bases clipped from V and 3 bases from J, the junction kept 8 bases outside the gene matches. There are 15 residues in the CDR3. The CDR3 DNA is TGCGCCAGCAGATTGAGCGGGAGTGTGACAGATACGCAGTATTTT. Protein sequence: CASRLSGSVTDTQYF.

This clonotype was seen a few times. Written as DNA, the CDR3 is TGTGCCAGCAGCTTAGGGTCCTTCTCCACAGATACGCAGTATTTT. Protein: CASSLGSFSTDTQYF. This chain joins TRBV7-9 and TRBJ2-3, with D uncertain. Deletions cut 1 base from V and 2 bases from J, with 10 bases between. The CDR3 consists of 15 residues. Germline CDR1 is SEHNR and CDR2 is FQNEAQ (reference sequence). Full variable domain (outside the CDR3, taken from reference TRBV7-9 and TRBJ2-3): DTGVSQNPRHKITKRGQNVTFRCDPISEHNRLYWYRQTLGQGPEFLTYFQNEAQLEKSRLLSDRFSAERPKGSFSTLEIQRTEQGDSAMYLCASSLGSFSTDTQYFGPGTRLTVL.

At least ten counts were recorded for this clonotype. The rearrangement uses TRBV6-2 or TRBV6-3 and TRBJ2-7, with D possibly being TRBD1 (5 bases). CDR3 length equals 12 residues. CDR1 MNHEY and CDR2 SVGEGT come from the germline V gene. Trimming cost V 7 bases and J 2 bases, with 9 bases left between them. This chain's CDR3 is CASKKGTYEQYF. CDR3 coding DNA: TGTGCCAGCAAGAAGGGGACCTACGAGCAGTACTTC.

This clonotype was detected many times. V gene TRBV30 combines with J gene TRBJ2-2; a weak D match, TRBD2 (5 bases). Trimming removed 2 bases from V and 5 bases from J, with 15 bases in between. CDR3 length equals 15 residues. CDR1 GTSNPN and CDR2 SVGIG come from the germline V gene (reference sequence). CDR3 loop: CAWSSATSRTGELFF. As DNA, the CDR3 is TGTGCCTGGAGTAGTGCAACTAGTAGGACCGGGGAGCTGTTTTTT. The full variable domain, with the rest looked up from reference TRBV30 and TRBJ2-2, is SQTIHQWPATLVQPVGSPLSLECTVEGTSNPNLYWYRQAAGRGLQLLFYSVGIGQISSEVPQNLSASRPQDRQFILSSKKLLLSDSGFYLCAWSSATSRTGELFFGEGSRLTVL.